Sequencing of this T cell receptor beta chain was carried out in a study of T-cell reconstitution after alpha-beta-depleted transplantation in children (TCRdb year 2016). A note on the overall study: Using TCR repertoire profiling, the study quantitatively followed how T-cell immune reconstitution unfolded in children after TCRalphabeta/CD19-depleted allogeneic hematopoietic cell transplantation. Beyond this particular receptor, the publication reports: Over the following months the frequencies of hyperexpanded clones went down, and after one year T-cell counts and TCRbeta diversity were mostly credited to newly produced T cells. Apparently early alphabetaT-cell count recovery about two months after transplant reportedly relied on only several hundred rapidly expanded clones derived from non-depleted graft cells. In some patients, the high TCRbeta diversity seen at day 60 was put down to recipient T cells and intrathymic progenitors that had survived conditioning.

The sample's treatment or condition label, in plain terms: allogeneic hematopoietic cell transplantation with graft depleted of TCRalphabeta T cells and CD19 B cells. The transplant recipients were children given TCRalphabeta/CD19-depleted allogeneic hematopoietic cell grafts. The receptor library was made with PCR. Sequencing relied on an Illumina HiSeq 2500. TCR library preparation used molecular barcoding, with unique molecular identifiers applied to normalize quantification of the TCRbeta repertoire. In-frame beta chains were kept once TCRdb had trimmed the public reads at Q25 with fastp and called clones with MiXCR. Under each unique CDR3 protein, matching rows form one entry showing the most common genes and DNA. The sample profile shows about 600,000 distinct CDR3 sequences; 13% of them were found once. The ten biggest clones cover around 2.2% of the sample. This clonotype was seen a single time. Which antigen it targets is not known. A much larger clone differs from this one at a single base, so this may be a read error. Since the CDR3 does not end with the conserved phenylalanine or tryptophan, this likely comes from a read error.

The receptor was isolated from a male patient younger than 18 who had a stem cell transplant for acute myeloid leukemia, so the T cells may come from the graft donor. The material sequenced was PBMCs, mostly from graft donor cells, taken 360 days after TCRalphabeta/CD19-depleted stem cell transplant.

The CDR3 protein: CASSQGHIDTGELFY. The base sequence is TGCGCCAGCAGCCAAGGCCACATCGACACCGGGGAGCTGTTTTAT. The sequence links TRBV4-3 to TRBJ2-2; the D gene cannot be named for sure. The CDR1 and CDR2 encoded by the germline V gene are LGHNA and YSLEER. The CDR3 sequence runs 15 residues, both termini included. Only CDR3 DNA remains: 45 bases, in frame from the first base. The junction carries 9 bases between V and J, which are trimmed by 1 base and 3 bases respectively.